This T cell receptor (beta chain) was captured in a study of T cell changes during pregnancy in multiple sclerosis. Clones were sequenced by immunoSEQ multiplex PCR, and TCRdb holds only the in-frame ones, with some missing. The data hold around 72,000 clones, with approximately 90% observed a single time. The germline gives CDR1 MNHEY, CDR2 SMNVEV (reference sequence). This CDR3 has 14 amino acids. Trimming took 5 bases from V and 8 from J, leaving 15 bases between them. The specimen comprised peripheral blood, sampled in the second trimester of pregnancy. This chain links TRBV27 with TRBJ1-4; tentatively, D is TRBD1 (6 bases). This sequence originates from a female donor in good health, enrolled as a control in a pregnancy study. The CDR3 nucleotides are TGTGCCAGCAGTCGATCTTGGACAGCAGAAAAACTGTTTTTT. Encoded protein: CASSRSWTAEKLFF.